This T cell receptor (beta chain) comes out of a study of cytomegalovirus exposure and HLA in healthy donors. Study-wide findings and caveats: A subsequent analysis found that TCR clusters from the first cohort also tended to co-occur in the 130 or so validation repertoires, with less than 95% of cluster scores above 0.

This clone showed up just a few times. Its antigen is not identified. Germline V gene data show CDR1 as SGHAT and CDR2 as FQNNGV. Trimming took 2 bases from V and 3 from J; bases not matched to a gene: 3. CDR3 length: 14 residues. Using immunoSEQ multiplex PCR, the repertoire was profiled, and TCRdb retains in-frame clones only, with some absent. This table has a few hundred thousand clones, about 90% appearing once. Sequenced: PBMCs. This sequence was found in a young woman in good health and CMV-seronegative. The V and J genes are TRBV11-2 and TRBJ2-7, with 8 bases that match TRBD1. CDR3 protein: CASSLSGTGYEQYF. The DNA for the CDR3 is TGTGCCAGCAGCTTATCCGGGACAGGCTACGAGCAGTACTTC.